This T cell receptor (beta chain) is from a study of early T cells in non-severe SARS-CoV-2 infection. This clonotype was recorded many times. Trimming took 0 bases from V and 7 from J, leaving 16 bases between them. The CDR3 is 16 residues long. CDR1 LGHNA and CDR2 YSLEER come from the germline V gene. Using its own MiXCR run on the 5' RACE reads, TCRdb lists one record per CDR3 protein. The sample shows about 54,000 distinct CDR3 sequences, around 7.7% of them seen only once. This sequence originates from an adult who was a healthcare worker with PCR-confirmed SARS-CoV-2 infection or an uninfected control (not recorded which). The chain is built from TRBV4-3 and TRBJ2-1; perhaps TRBD2 as D (6 bases). Material: whole blood, obtained at baseline. In DNA form, the CDR3 reads TGCGCCAGCAGCCAAGAAGTCGCCTTACGGGAGAATGAGCAGTTCTTC. Protein sequence: CASSQEVALRENEQFF.